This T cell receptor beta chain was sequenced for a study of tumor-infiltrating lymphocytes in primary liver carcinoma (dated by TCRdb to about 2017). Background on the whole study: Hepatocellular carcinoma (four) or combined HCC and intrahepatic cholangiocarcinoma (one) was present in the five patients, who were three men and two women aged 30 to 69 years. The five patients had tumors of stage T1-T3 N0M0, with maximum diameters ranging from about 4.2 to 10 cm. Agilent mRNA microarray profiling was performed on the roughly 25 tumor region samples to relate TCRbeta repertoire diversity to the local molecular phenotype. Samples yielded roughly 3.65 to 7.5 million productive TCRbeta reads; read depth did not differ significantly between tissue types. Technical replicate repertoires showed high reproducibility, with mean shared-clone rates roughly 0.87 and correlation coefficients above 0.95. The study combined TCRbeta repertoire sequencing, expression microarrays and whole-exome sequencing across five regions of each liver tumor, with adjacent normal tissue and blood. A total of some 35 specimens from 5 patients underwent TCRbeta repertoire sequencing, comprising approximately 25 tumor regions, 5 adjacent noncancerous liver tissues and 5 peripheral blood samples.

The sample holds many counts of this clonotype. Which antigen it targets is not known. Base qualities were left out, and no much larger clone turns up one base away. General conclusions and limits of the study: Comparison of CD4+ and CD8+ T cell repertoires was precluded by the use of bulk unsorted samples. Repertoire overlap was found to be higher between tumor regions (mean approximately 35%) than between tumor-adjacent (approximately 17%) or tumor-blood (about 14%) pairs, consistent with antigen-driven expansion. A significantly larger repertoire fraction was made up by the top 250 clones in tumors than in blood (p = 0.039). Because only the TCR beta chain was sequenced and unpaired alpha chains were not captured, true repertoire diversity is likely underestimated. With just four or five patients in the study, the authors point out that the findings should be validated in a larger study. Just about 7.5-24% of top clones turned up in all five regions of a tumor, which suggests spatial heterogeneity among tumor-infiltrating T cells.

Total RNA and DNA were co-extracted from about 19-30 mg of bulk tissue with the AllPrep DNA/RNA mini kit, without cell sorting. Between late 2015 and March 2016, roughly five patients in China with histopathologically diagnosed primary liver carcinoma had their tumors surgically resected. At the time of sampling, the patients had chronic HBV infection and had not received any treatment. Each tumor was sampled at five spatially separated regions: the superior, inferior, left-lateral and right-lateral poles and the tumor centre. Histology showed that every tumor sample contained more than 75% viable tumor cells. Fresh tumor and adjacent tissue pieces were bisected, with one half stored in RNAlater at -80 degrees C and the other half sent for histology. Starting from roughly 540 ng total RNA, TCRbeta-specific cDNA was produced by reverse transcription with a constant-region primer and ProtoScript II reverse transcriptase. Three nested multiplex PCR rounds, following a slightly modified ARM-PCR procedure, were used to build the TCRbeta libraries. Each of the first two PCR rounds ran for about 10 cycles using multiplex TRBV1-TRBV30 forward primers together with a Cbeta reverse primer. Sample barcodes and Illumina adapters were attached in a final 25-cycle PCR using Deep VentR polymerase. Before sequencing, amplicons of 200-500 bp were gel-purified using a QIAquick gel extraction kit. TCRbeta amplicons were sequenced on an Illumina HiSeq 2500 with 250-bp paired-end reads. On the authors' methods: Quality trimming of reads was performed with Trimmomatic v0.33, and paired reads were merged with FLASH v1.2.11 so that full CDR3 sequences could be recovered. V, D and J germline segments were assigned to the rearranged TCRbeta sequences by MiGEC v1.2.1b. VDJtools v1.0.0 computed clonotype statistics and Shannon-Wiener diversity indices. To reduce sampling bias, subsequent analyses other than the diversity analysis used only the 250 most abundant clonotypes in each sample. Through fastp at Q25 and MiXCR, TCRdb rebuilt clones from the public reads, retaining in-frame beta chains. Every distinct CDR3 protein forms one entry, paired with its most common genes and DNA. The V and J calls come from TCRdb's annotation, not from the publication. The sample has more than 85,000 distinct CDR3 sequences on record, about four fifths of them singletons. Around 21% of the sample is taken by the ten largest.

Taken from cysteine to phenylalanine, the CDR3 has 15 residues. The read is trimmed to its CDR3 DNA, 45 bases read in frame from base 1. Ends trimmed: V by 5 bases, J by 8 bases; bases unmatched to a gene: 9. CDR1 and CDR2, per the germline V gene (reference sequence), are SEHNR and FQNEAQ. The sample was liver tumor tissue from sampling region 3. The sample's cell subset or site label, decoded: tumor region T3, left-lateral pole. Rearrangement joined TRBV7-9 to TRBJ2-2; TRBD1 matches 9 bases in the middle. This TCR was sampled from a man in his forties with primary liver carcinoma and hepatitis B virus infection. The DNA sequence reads TGTGCCAGCAGCGCCGGGACAGGGATGGCAGGGGAGCTGTTTTTT. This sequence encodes CASSAGTGMAGELFF.